This T cell receptor (beta chain) was captured by sequencing in a study of cytomegalovirus exposure and HLA in healthy donors. J was trimmed by 3 bases and V by 5 bases; bases with no gene match: 4. Germline V gene sequence: CDR1 ENHRY, CDR2 SYGVKD. This CDR3 is built from 13 residues. Findings and limits, study-wide: Reports showed the classifier diagnosing cytomegalovirus status with high specificity and sensitivity. Later, an analysis showed that TCR beta chains associated with HLA were more clonally expanded than others that were equally common. The number of N-insertions in an Asian-associated ancestry cluster was reportedly below the approximately 690-donor mean in a later analysis.

The primer mix had 60 Vbeta and 13 Jbeta primers. Clones were read by immunoSEQ multiplex PCR, and TCRdb kept only the in-frame ones, dropping some. The sample has around 150,000 clones; approximately 72% are singletons. Concerning this clone itself: Its antigen is not known.

The receptor was derived from a man aged 35-49 years in good health and CMV-seropositive. The gene calls are TRBV10-3 and TRBJ2-7; TRBD2 matches at 7 bases. Source material: PBMCs. The CDR3: CAISPGLRYEQYF. The CDR3 nucleotides are TGTGCCATCAGTCCGGGACTACGCTACGAGCAGTACTTC.